This record concerns one T cell receptor beta chain sequence. Its antigen is not known. This sample's time point: week 35, safety follow-up. Topical imiquimod accompanied each vaccine dose, which consisted of 300 ug of mutant IDH1 20-mer peptide. Using immunoSEQ multiplex PCR, the repertoire was profiled, and TCRdb retains in-frame clones only, with some absent. The table includes 30,000 to 40,000 clones, around 80% detected once. This entry is derived from a study of a mutant IDH1 vaccine in newly diagnosed glioma. On the study more broadly: Sex distribution of treated patients was approximately 60% male and roughly 40% female; mean age was 40.4 years. Visit V12 was conducted at week 35 as the safety follow-up. Visit V13 came later, at week 47.

Whole-study results and caveats: Pseudoprogression appeared independent of alterations in top peripheral clonotypes.

This CDR3 has 15 amino acids. The ends were cut back, 1 base at V and 5 bases at J, with 14 bases in the middle. The germline CDR1 and CDR2 sequences are LGHNA and YNFKEQ. This receptor was obtained from a man in his forties with glioma. Some clones in this sample may be carry-over from other donors' samples. This sequence joins TRBV4-2 and TRBJ2-5; TRBD1 is a possible D gene (6 bases). Sample: PBMCs, taken from a glioma patient whose treatment included an IDH1 peptide vaccine. In DNA form, the CDR3 reads TGTGCCAGCAGCCAAGTGGGGACACGCGAGGAGACCCAGTACTTC. Translating gives CASSQVGTREETQYF.